This T cell receptor (beta chain) is from a study of T cells in Graves' hyperthyroidism and ophthalmopathy. The CDR3 spans 16 residues. Unmatched junction bases numbered 8, after V lost 4 bases and J lost 3 bases. Germline CDR1 and CDR2: LNHDA and SQIVND (reference sequence). TCR beta CDR3 region amplification was performed from RNA transcripts. A first-round RT-PCR of the TCR CDR3 used the HTBI primer set. TCRdb passed the multiplex PCR reads through MiXCR, listing each CDR3 protein once. This table has approximately 400,000 distinct CDR3 sequences, around an eighth appearing once. This clonotype turned up a few times. Antigen: not known. At least 3 on the Clinical Activity Score was recorded for ophthalmopathy patients, who also had NOSPECS grade at least 4 and duration under 3 months. Notes on the study in general: Researchers report that a 13 V-J model separated ophthalmopathy from stable hyperthyroidism.

The receptor's source is a man aged 50 to 59 with Graves' ophthalmopathy. The J gene is TRBJ2-3, the V gene TRBV19; 9 nucleotides align to TRBD2. The sample consisted of blood. CDR3 residues: CASSSGGGRWTDTQYF. The CDR3 DNA reads TGTGCCAGTAGTAGCGGGGGGGGGCGCTGGACAGATACGCAGTATTTT.